The TCR beta chain under discussion was sequenced for a study of beta chain features in type 1 diabetes (dated by TCRdb to between 2018 and 2020). Notes on the research overall: Mean age, gender distribution, total cell number and subset yield were not different between patients and healthy donors. A total of under 120,000,000 sorted cells were examined across all samples, and RNA yield correlated strongly with the number of cells per subset. In the study, TCRB repertoires of sorted circulating CD4+ T cell subsets from recently diagnosed type 1 diabetes patients were compared with those of matched healthy donors. Naive and central memory subsets were obtained from all 30 or so donors, but regulatory and stem cell-like memory subsets were isolated from only 8 patients and roughly 8 healthy donors.

V lost 5 bases and J lost 1 base, and the count of bases not matched to a germline gene is 5. From the germline V gene, CDR1 is MDHEN and CDR2 is SYDVKM. The CDR3 contains 16 residues, cysteine and phenylalanine counted. Just CDR3 DNA is preserved here, 48 bases in frame from base 1. From each donor, a single peripheral blood sample of around 120 mL on average was drawn into heparinised tubes. Using a panel that included CD45RO, CCR7, CD25, CD127, CD95 and CD27, naive, central memory, regulatory and stem cell-like memory CD4+ T cells were sorted on a BD FACSAria II. A purity above 95% was achieved for all sorted populations. PBMCs were isolated right away by Lymphoprep density gradient centrifugation and were stained directly, without culture. Samples were stained and sorted in pairs, with one healthy donor and one patient per experiment, so that batch effects were minimized. The investigation overall reported the following: Because cDNA was sequenced instead of genomic DNA, activated cells with high expression could be over-represented, although the groups did not differ in activation or CD3 levels. Shorter templates might have been favored by PCR, but patient and control samples were amplified and corrected together, so both groups would have been affected equally by any skew. Because the HLA sub-analyses included only small numbers of individuals, any influence of HLA type on TCRB rearrangement was left unresolved. Naive, central memory and regulatory TCRB repertoires appeared to be more similar among patients than among healthy donors. At VDJ recombination sites, type 1 diabetes patients had fewer insertions and more deleted nucleotides, which implies abnormalities in thymic rearrangement. Type 1 diabetes patients showed a moderate but significant shortening of TCRB CDR3 length in all four CD4+ subsets.

The entire amount of isolated RNA was reverse transcribed using the High Capacity cDNA Reverse Transcription Kit, so the sequenced TCRB transcripts were expressed ones. Deep immunoSEQ sequencing was performed on naive, central memory and regulatory T cell samples, with an average of around 3.5 million total reads per sample. Sorted cells were lysed in RLT buffer, and RNA was extracted using DNase-treated RNeasy Micro or Mini kits according to cell number. Each cell subset was processed separately to prevent cross-contamination, with patient and healthy donor samples processed together. The immunoSEQ multiplex PCR was used to amplify TCRB sequences from cDNA, yielding 87-bp fragments that span the CDR3 region. Amplicons were sequenced on the Illumina HiSeq platform. The authors' analysis ran thus. PCR bias was corrected computationally using synthetic template baselines, and reads within Hamming distance 2 were collapsed, with unmergeable singletons discarded. Reads were aligned against IMGT so that V, D and J genes, CDR3 length and insertions or deletions at six rearrangement sites could be assigned. Within each subset, clonotype counts were normalized to sorted cell number, after which true diversity and Gini coefficients were computed with the tcR R package. The overlap coefficient, calculated on TCRB nucleotide sequences, was used to quantify repertoire sharing. What TCRdb holds here is the immuneACCESS table cut down to in-frame rearrangements. Part of the clones is not present; checked against another copy, under half of the missing clones reflect an unresolved V gene, and the others are unexplained. That table is the source of V, J and clone size, and D and trimming were worked out from the DNA. The sample yields roughly 300,000 clones; around 9.3% were counted once. Of the sample, around 1% is held by the ten largest clones.

Regarding this clone: Its specific antigen is unknown. No base-level quality is on record; no much larger clone is a single base apart.

Sequencing was performed on central memory CD4+ T cells from blood. The chain was built from TRBV28 and TRBJ2-1, with 10 middle bases fitting TRBD1. The receptor comes from a man in his thirties or forties with type 1 diabetes. CDR3 region: CASSTRTGGSYNEQFF. The sequenced DNA: TGTGCCAGCAGTACTCGGACAGGGGGTTCCTACAATGAGCAGTTCTTC. Outside the CDR3, residues come from the reference TRBV28 and TRBJ2-1 proteins, so the full variable domain is: DVKVTQSSRYLVKRTGEKVFLECVQDMDHENMFWYRQDPGLGLRLIYFSYDVKMKEKGDIPEGYSVSREKKERFSLILESASTNQTSMYLCASSTRTGGSYNEQFFGPGTRLTVL.